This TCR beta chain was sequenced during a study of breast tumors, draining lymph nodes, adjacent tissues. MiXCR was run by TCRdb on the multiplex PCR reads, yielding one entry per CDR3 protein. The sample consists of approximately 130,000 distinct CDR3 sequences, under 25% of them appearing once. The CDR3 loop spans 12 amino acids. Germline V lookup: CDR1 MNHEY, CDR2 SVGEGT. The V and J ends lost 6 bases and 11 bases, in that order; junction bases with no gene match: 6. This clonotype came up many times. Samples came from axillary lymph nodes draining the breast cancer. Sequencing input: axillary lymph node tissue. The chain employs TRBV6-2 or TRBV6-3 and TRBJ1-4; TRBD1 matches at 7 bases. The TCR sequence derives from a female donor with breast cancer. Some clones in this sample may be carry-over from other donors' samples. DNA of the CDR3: TGTGCCAGCAGCCTCGACAGGGCTAAACTGTTTTTT. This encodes CASSLDRAKLFF.